This T cell receptor (beta chain) was documented in a study of T cells in Graves' hyperthyroidism and ophthalmopathy. Study-wide findings and caveats: Classification by a 13 V-J model distinguished ophthalmopathy from stable hyperthyroidism.

Hyperthyroidism was newly diagnosed in patients aged 18 to 65 (duration under 2 months). This clonotype was seen ten or more times. As yet, its antigen is unknown. Sequence at one end of the junction differs from germline and may be a read error. The CDR3 has 14 amino acids. Germline V gene sequence: CDR1 SSHAT, CDR2 FNYEAQ (reference sequence). It was RNA transcripts that yielded the amplified TCR beta CDR3 regions. In the first-round RT-PCR of the TCR CDR3, the HTBI primer set was used. Each CDR3 protein gets one entry after TCRdb re-called the multiplex PCR reads with MiXCR. Altogether a few hundred thousand distinct CDR3 sequences are present, about 20% being singletons, with the ten largest covering 3% to 4%.

What was sequenced was blood. The gene calls are TRBV7-7 and TRBJ2-5; D tentatively reads TRBD1 or TRBD2 (5 bases each). This TCR came from a woman aged 18-29 years with Graves' hyperthyroidism. This CDR3 is CASSASGLQETQYF. The DNA for the CDR3 is TGTGCTAGCAGCGCGTCGGGGCTACAAGAGACCCAGTACTTC.